A selection of T cell receptor beta chains follows, all from one sample in a study of T cells expressing NK-cell markers. TCRdb reprocessed the 5' RACE reads; each CDR3 protein has one entry and no DNA is given. The sample table sets out 150,000 to 180,000 distinct CDR3 sequences. Sequencing was done on a sample of blood T cells: a sorted CD56 or NKG2C T cell subset, CD4+ or CD8+ T cells, or bulk PBMC T cells (not recorded which). The origin of the receptors is a woman between 45 and 65 years old in good health. Both conserved end residues are part of each CDR3. The order of the fields is J gene, CDR3 length, V gene, CDR3 protein.

>TRBJ2-1|12|TRBV11-2
CASTLGYNEQFF
>TRBJ2-1|15|TRBV13
CASSPWTSGRHEQFF
>TRBJ2-2|19|TRBV7-9
CASSLLWTSGRPNTGELFF
>TRBJ2-2|14|TRBV15
CATSRLGGLGELFF
>TRBJ2-7|15|TRBV11-1
CASSSGTTSSYEQYF
>TRBJ2-1|17|TRBV27
CASSLLGGAGGLNEQFF
>TRBJ1-1|19|TRBV3-1
CASSRGPGQGAIRGTEAFF
>TRBJ2-3|15|TRBV4-1
CASSQGLAGADTQYF
>TRBJ1-1|13|TRBV29-1
CSVEEGAKTEAFF
>TRBJ1-2|18|TRBV12-3/TRBV12-4
CASSLTPTRAGANYGYTF
>TRBJ1-2|15|TRBV12-5
CASGLATGSSSGYTF
>TRBJ2-5|16|TRBV7-9
CASSSPRDRGGKTQYF
>TRBJ2-1|15|TRBV20-1
CSARVGTSGNHEQFF
>TRBJ2-7|14|TRBV7-9
CASSLAAGQTEQYF
>TRBJ2-3|17|TRBV5-1
CASSLTWPTPHTDTQYF
>TRBJ1-2|15|TRBV19
CASSSREGSVYGYTF
>TRBJ2-5|15|TRBV2
CASSPGTGGVETQYF
>TRBJ2-1|15|TRBV29-1
CSGAGGDLTYNEQFF
>TRBJ1-2|16|TRBV7-8
CASSLNSPTANYGYTF
>TRBJ2-1|13|TRBV12-3/TRBV12-4
CASSLAKLTEQFF
>TRBJ2-1|20|TRBV23-1
CASSQKGGYLLWERTNEQFF
>TRBJ1-6|16|TRBV7-8
CASSPLGGALGSPLHF
>TRBJ1-1|14|TRBV10-2
CASSEAPINTEAFF
>TRBJ1-1|17|TRBV20-1
CSARPIGQGASDTEAFF
>TRBJ2-5|13|TRBV12-3/TRBV12-4
CASSLGLEETQYF
>TRBJ2-5|17|TRBV7-8
CASSFTMTRGPDETQYF
>TRBJ2-1|15|TRBV7-9
CASSQSHTEDNEQFF
>TRBJ1-5|15|TRBV7-9
CASSLEGQGPQPQHF
>TRBJ2-1|14|TRBV5-6
CASSLDGRLNEQFF
>TRBJ2-1|14|TRBV24-1
CATSSQTGNNEQFF
>TRBJ1-1|13|TRBV5-5
CASSWGLNTEAFF
>TRBJ2-7|16|TRBV30
CAWSLGLAGRTYEQYF
>TRBJ1-2|15|TRBV14
CASSQETGGIYGYTF
>TRBJ2-5|16|TRBV10-2
CASSEASGELQETQYF
>TRBJ2-3|15|TRBV14
CASSQDGDYTDTQYF
>TRBJ2-3|15|TRBV29-1
CSVDGGQRGTDTQYF
>TRBJ2-2|16|TRBV5-1
CASSHSSGRALGELFF
>TRBJ2-1|16|TRBV6-4
CATSEVGRAPYNEQFF
>TRBJ2-7|15|TRBV20-1
CSATQTSRGTYEQYF
>TRBJ1-1|14|TRBV7-8
CASSLEGQGSEAFF
>TRBJ2-3|13|TRBV6-2/TRBV6-3
CASTGAPTDTQYF
>TRBJ2-1|14|TRBV20-1
CSARAPRENNEQFF
>TRBJ2-2|14|TRBV7-6
CASRGPTGSGELFF
>TRBJ2-7|12|TRBV4-1
CASSQRGYEQYF
>TRBJ2-7|13|TRBV6-5
CASSGDSSYEQYF
>TRBJ2-1|16|TRBV20-1
CSARDRYQGREYEQFF
>TRBJ2-7|12|TRBV5-6
CASSSPEDEQYF
>TRBJ2-4|16|TRBV27
CASSSPGQGQKNIQYF
>TRBJ1-2|14|TRBV27
CASSLGQGGSGYTF
>TRBJ1-1|14|TRBV20-1
CSGGGTGANTEAFF
>TRBJ1-5|13|TRBV12-3/TRBV12-4
CASSLAVGGPQHF
>TRBJ2-3|13|TRBV2
CASMGESTDTQYF
>TRBJ2-5|15|TRBV12-3/TRBV12-4
CASSSGTSGSETQYF
>TRBJ2-3|16|TRBV7-2
CASSLWATARTDTQYF
>TRBJ1-1|12|TRBV25-1
CASLGGFNEAFF